This T cell receptor beta chain was sequenced during a study of blood T cell repertoires in COVID-19. Study overall: Sources were T cells, B-cell-depleted T cells, or PBMCs; the material itself was cDNA or gDNA.

V was shortened by 4 bases and J by 6 bases, with 9 bases between the two germline ends. The CDR3 length is 12 residues. Enrollment of patients from Seattle took place during active infection, with longitudinal follow-up. In the source study's methods: Reference gene primer amplification yielded estimated nucleated cell counts. Measured with immunoSEQ multiplex PCR; TCRdb has only the in-frame clones, and not every one. Clone size and the V and J calls come from that table; the DNA yielded D and trimming. The sample lists about 190,000 clones; roughly 81% were seen once. The clonotype comes from a woman of 80 years or more with COVID-19, enrolled during active disease. Sequencing was carried out using peripheral blood. The chain joins TRBV12-3 or TRBV12-4 to TRBJ1-2; no firm D call. The CDR3: CASSSTYHGYTF. The CDR3 region has the DNA TGTGCCAGCAGTTCAACCTACCATGGCTACACCTTC.